A single sample is the source of the 10 T cell receptor beta chains below, sequenced in a study of early T cells in non-severe SARS-CoV-2 infection. TCRdb re-called the 5' RACE reads with MiXCR, one entry per CDR3 protein. This table holds 80,000 or so distinct CDR3 sequences, 15% to 17% found once. Input material: whole blood. The source of these receptors is an adult who was a healthcare worker with PCR-confirmed SARS-CoV-2 infection or an uninfected control (not recorded which).

This clonotype was seen only a few times. The chain employs TRBV18 and TRBJ2-7; D gene ambiguous. Germline V gene lookup returns CDR1 KGHSH and CDR2 LQKENI. Trimming stripped 1 base from V and 3 bases from J, with 10 bases between. The CDR3 is made up of 14 amino acids. The CDR3 coding sequence is TGTGCCAGCTCACCACTCCCCCAGGTCTACGAGCAGTACTTC. Translating gives CASSPLPQVYEQYF.

This CDR3 is CAISGRDLSGNEQFF. The DNA for the CDR3 is TGTGCCATCAGTGGGCGGGACCTGTCGGGCAATGAGCAGTTCTTC. V is TRBV10-3 and J is TRBJ2-1; tentatively, D is TRBD2 (6 bases). Trimming stripped 4 bases from V and 6 bases from J, with 16 bases between. In germline, CDR1 is ENHRY, CDR2 SYGVKD. This CDR3 is 15 amino acids long.

This clonotype was detected only a few times. The chain has TRBV24-1 and TRBJ2-1; D unresolved. The V gene's germline CDR1 is KGHDR and CDR2 SFDVKD. The CDR3 has 14 residues. V lost 7 bases and J lost 2, with 11 bases in between. CDR3 in DNA: TGTGCCACCAGCACGGTGGACCCCTACAATGAGCAGTTCTTC. Translating it yields CATSTVDPYNEQFF.

This clonotype was seen only a few times. The chain joins TRBV5-4 to TRBJ2-3, with 8 bases identical to TRBD2. The trim removed 4 bases at V and 6 bases at J, leaving 7 bases unmatched. The CDR3 consists of 14 residues. Looked up from germline, CDR1 is SGHNT and CDR2 is YYREEE (reference sequence). In DNA form, the CDR3 reads TGTGCCAGCAGCCAAGAGCGGGGGTCGGATACGCAGTATTTT. Residues: CASSQERGSDTQYF.

In regard to this clonotype: A junction boundary mismatches the germline segment, possibly from a read error. V usage is TRBV7-3 and J usage is TRBJ1-6; 9 nucleotides line up with TRBD1. Germline V gene lookup returns CDR1 SGHTA and CDR2 FQGTGA. The CDR3 covers 16 residues. CDR3 nucleotide sequence: TGTGCCAGCAGCTTAGCGGGACAGGGAACGAATTCAGCCCTCCACTTT. Amino acid sequence: CASSLAGQGTNSALHF.

This clonotype occurred a few times. The rearrangement uses TRBV6-2 or TRBV6-3 and TRBJ2-1, with TRBD2 matching 9 bases. V lost 7 bases to trimming and J lost 4 bases; unmatched junction nucleotides: 5. This CDR3 comprises 14 residues. Germline-derived CDR1 and CDR2 are MNHEY and SVGEGT. CDR3 region: CASKASGTYNEQFF. The CDR3 DNA follows: TGTGCCAGCAAGGCTAGCGGGACTTACAATGAGCAGTTCTTC.

V is TRBV2 and J is TRBJ2-5; TRBD2 matches 14 bases. J lost 4 bases, V lost 10 bases, and 11 bases had no gene match. CDR3 length equals 16 residues. The germline CDR1 and CDR2 sequences are SNHLY and FYNNEI. CDR3: CATFRGLAGVRETQYF. CDR3 bases: TGTGCCACCTTCCGGGGACTAGCGGGAGTTCGAGAGACCCAGTACTTC.

This clonotype was observed a handful of times. The chain combines TRBV12-3 or TRBV12-4 with TRBJ2-2; 7 bases match TRBD1. J was trimmed by 7 bases and V by 5 bases; bases with no gene match: 10. The CDR3 totals 15 residues. The CDR3 region is CASSPLQGLGGELFF. The CDR3, as DNA: TGTGCCAGCAGTCCCCTACAGGGGCTCGGCGGGGAGCTGTTTTTT.

V usage is TRBV7-9 and J usage is TRBJ2-7; D is perhaps TRBD1 (5 bases). The CDR3 is 13 residues long. V was clipped by 1 base and J by 3 bases, with 7 bases between them. CDR1 is SEHNR, CDR2 FQNEAQ, per germline (reference sequence). This CDR3 reads CASSLVQDYEQYF. CDR3 bases: TGTGCCAGCAGCTTAGTACAGGACTACGAGCAGTACTTC.

The V call is TRBV5-4, the J call TRBJ1-5; no reliable D call. The CDR3 is made up of 15 amino acids. V was shortened by 0 bases and J by 0 bases, with 7 bases between the two germline ends. The germline V gene has CDR1 SGHNT and CDR2 YYREEE (reference sequence). CDR3 sequence (DNA): TGTGCCAGCAGCTTGGCTGGGGATAGCAATCAGCCCCAGCATTTT. It translates to CASSLAGDSNQPQHF.